The T cell receptor beta chain under discussion was sequenced for a study of CD8 T cells in ankylosing spondylitis. V lost 6 bases, J lost 9 bases, and 17 bases stayed unmatched. CDR3 length equals 16 residues. Germline CDR1 is SNHLY and CDR2 is FYNNEI. General study points: Seemingly characteristic of ankylosing spondylitis blood was a TCR beta motif consisting of about 8 highly homologous variants. Prior literature has documented some motif variants in synovial fluid and blood from reactive arthritis. Reportedly, matched ankylosing spondylitis synovial fluid was significantly enriched for disease-linked clones.

With respect to this clonotype: Its antigen is unidentified.

Libraries for TCR beta were made by quantitative 5'-RACE with molecular barcodes. Each CDR3 protein gets one entry after TCRdb re-called the 5' RACE reads with MiXCR. Of about 500,000 distinct CDR3 sequences detected, more than 9.5% appear once; the ten largest clones hold approximately 6.3%. What was sequenced was blood, either unsorted or a sorted T cell fraction (not recorded which). This TCR was sampled from a male donor with ankylosing spondylitis. V gene TRBV2 combines with J gene TRBJ2-1, with 7 nucleotides matching TRBD2. In nucleotides, the CDR3 is TGTGCCAGCAGCTCCGGTGGGGCGGGAGATTGGGGTGAGCAGTTCTTC. It yields the protein CASSSGGAGDWGEQFF.